The T cell receptor (beta chain) under discussion was sequenced for a study of blood T cell repertoires in COVID-19. For the study at large: The origin of the acute and convalescent COVID-19 samples was the United States, Italy and Spain.

In the source study's methods: Reference gene primer amplification gave estimated nucleated cell counts. Profiling relied on immunoSEQ multiplex PCR, and the TCRdb table lists in-frame clones only, not all of them. V and J calls and clone size follow that table, whereas D and trimming were derived from the DNA. The sample carries some 300,000 clones, about 90% recorded once. This CDR3 has 15 residues. V was clipped by 4 bases and J by 4 bases; unmatched bases: 4. Germline V gene data show CDR1 as LNHDA and CDR2 as SQIVND (reference sequence). The sequencing sample was made of PBMCs or T cells enriched from blood (not recorded which). The chain employs TRBV19 and TRBJ2-1; 10 nucleotides align to TRBD2. The TCR sequence derives from a woman in her forties or fifties who had been exposed to COVID-19. CDR3 sequence reads: CASSTTSGVYNEQFF. The DNA of the CDR3 is TGTGCCAGTAGTACCACTAGCGGGGTATACAATGAGCAGTTCTTC.